This TCR beta chain comes out of a study of graft-versus-host responses after intestinal transplantation. Study-level background: Following induction with anti-thymocyte globulin, all recipients were given tacrolimus and steroids for approximately 3 years.

The data were produced by immunoSEQ multiplex PCR, yet TCRdb's version contains in-frame clones alone and is incomplete. The sample lists about 85,000 clones, roughly four fifths occurring once. The CDR3 consists of 19 residues. CDR1 and CDR2 from the germline V gene are MNHEY and SMNVEV (reference sequence). The germline V and J ends were trimmed by 0 bases and 6 bases, with 23 bases remaining between them. General study findings and limits: With peak circulating GvH clone levels came an association with early post-transplant HvG declines. Recipient marrow held GvH clones, some first seen in ileum or blood. Patients who carried graft-donor T cell macrochimerism also had high graft-versus-host to host-versus-graft clonal ratios in their allografts.

About this clone itself: Its antigen is as yet unknown.

Sequences were derived from unstimulated CD8+ T cells sorted from spleen or lymph node cells, sampled before intestinal transplant. The sequence was obtained from a human donor who received an intestinal transplant. V gene TRBV27 combines with J gene TRBJ2-2; D is possibly TRBD1 (5 bases). As DNA, the CDR3 is TGTGCCAGCAGTTTATCACCAGGGCCCCACTTAATTTGGCCCGGGGAGCTGTTTTTT. Translated, it gives CASSLSPGPHLIWPGELFF.